This T cell receptor (beta chain) was sequenced in a study of regulatory T cells in long-lasting Graves disease. Time point defined: persistent/refractory GD, antithyroid drugs over 5 years with positive TRAb. The TCR library was made from RNA extracted from PBMCs. The germline V gene encodes CDR1 PRHDT and CDR2 FYEKMQ (reference sequence). This CDR3 comprises 13 residues. With iRepertoire HTBI primers and Arm-PCR of CDR3 regions, TCR beta libraries were built. In TCRdb, the multiplex PCR reads were re-called with MiXCR into one record per CDR3 protein. The table lists about 660,000 distinct CDR3 sequences, roughly 30% of them singletons, with under 50% in the top ten. This clonotype was detected many times. At one of its ends the junction is not consistent with the germline gene, which may arise from a read error.

The V and J genes are TRBV13 and TRBJ2-7; D is undetermined. The clonotype originates from a female donor with Graves disease. The starting material was peripheral blood mononuclear cells (PBMCs), obtained when the disease was refractory, from a patient treated with antithyroid drugs. The CDR3 bases are TGTGCCAGCAGCGTAGGTAACCACTACGAGCAGTACTTC. Amino acids: CASSVGNHYEQYF. Supplemented by reference TRBV13 and TRBJ2-7, the full variable domain reads AAGVIQSPRHLIKEKRETATLKCYPIPRHDTVYWYQQGPGQDPQFLISFYEKMQSDKGSIPDRFSAQQFSDYHSELNMSSLELGDSALYFCASSVGNHYEQYFGPGTRLTVT.